These T cell receptor beta chains were read from a single sample in a study of identical twins. MiXCR, applied by TCRdb to the 5' RACE reads, yields one record per CDR3 protein. This table has 1.5 million to 2 million distinct CDR3 sequences, less than 40% appearing once. Sequencing was carried out using cord blood. The source is a newborn girl in good health. CDR3s include the opening cysteine and the closing phenylalanine or tryptophan. Fields, in order: CDR3 length, J gene, V gene, CDR3 protein.

>15|TRBJ2-3|TRBV5-1
CAGSPTAGGTDTQYF
>13|TRBJ2-2|TRBV7-9
CASSLYLAGELFF
>16|TRBJ2-1|TRBV11-2
CASTSHRDSLYNEQFF
>15|TRBJ1-1|TRBV5-1
CASSLDPTSNTEAFF
>15|TRBJ2-3|TRBV6-1
CASSELAGGPDTQYF
>14|TRBJ1-4|TRBV9
CASSVGGFNEKLFF
>15|TRBJ2-2|TRBV7-9
CASSQGTGLTGELFF
>15|TRBJ1-2|TRBV7-9
CASSRDRGGVYGYTF
>16|TRBJ2-6|TRBV5-1
CASSPFTGSGANVLTF
>14|TRBJ1-4|TRBV2
CASSAQGGNEKLFF
>15|TRBJ2-1|TRBV27
CASSFLGDGYNEQFF
>13|TRBJ2-1|TRBV20-1
CSAGDHSYNEQFF
>14|-|TRBV9
CASSVDKSYNEQYF
>19|TRBJ2-2|TRBV24-1
CATSDYRTSGGANTGELFF
>11|TRBJ2-1|TRBV5-1
CASSLRDEQFF
>15|TRBJ2-5|TRBV2
CASSTPGQGVNEQYF
>17|-|TRBV5-6
CASSSASSGSSYNEQYF
>13|TRBJ2-1|TRBV2
CASSPDTSYEQFF
>12|TRBJ2-5|TRBV29-1
CSVVGAPETQYF
>15|TRBJ2-7|TRBV25-1
CASSILAGVRNEQYF
>13|TRBJ1-2|TRBV5-1
CASSSARDRGYTF
>12|TRBJ2-7|TRBV20-1
CSAYGRTYEQYF
>17|TRBJ2-3|TRBV5-1
CASSLAGLGMGTDTQYF
>12|TRBJ2-7|TRBV29-1
CSIQGEGYEQYF
>16|TRBJ2-1|TRBV28
CASSLFLAGRDNEQFF
>15|TRBJ2-1|TRBV20-1
CSARELRLRGNEQFF
>15|TRBJ1-5|TRBV20-1
CSARRAARRDQPQHF
>14|TRBJ1-1|TRBV10-3
CAISNSAVNTEAFF
>16|TRBJ2-3|TRBV13
CASSLVGEGPTDTQYF
>14|TRBJ2-7|TRBV7-8
CASSLGDALYEQYF